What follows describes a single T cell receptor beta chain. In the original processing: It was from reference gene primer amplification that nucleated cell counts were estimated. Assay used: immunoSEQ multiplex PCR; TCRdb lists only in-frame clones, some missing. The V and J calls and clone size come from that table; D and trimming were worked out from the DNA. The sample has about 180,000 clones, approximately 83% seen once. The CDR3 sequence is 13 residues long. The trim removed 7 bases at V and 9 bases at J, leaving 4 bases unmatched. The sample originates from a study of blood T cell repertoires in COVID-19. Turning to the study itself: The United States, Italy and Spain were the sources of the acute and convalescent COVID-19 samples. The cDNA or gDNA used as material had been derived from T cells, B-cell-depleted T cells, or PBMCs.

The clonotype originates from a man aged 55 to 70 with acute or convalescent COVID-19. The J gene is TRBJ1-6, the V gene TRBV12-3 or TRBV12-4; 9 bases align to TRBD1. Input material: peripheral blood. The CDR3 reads CASKRTGVSPLHF. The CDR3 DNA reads TGTGCCAGCAAGAGGACAGGGGTTTCACCCCTCCACTTT.